One sample yielded the 21 T cell receptor beta chains listed below, sequenced in a study of T-cell reconstitution after alpha-beta-depleted transplantation in children. It was with unique molecular identifiers that the TCRbeta library was prepared. TCRdb reprocessed the PCR reads with MiXCR, giving one entry per CDR3 protein. Here the sample spans around 670,000 distinct CDR3 sequences, approximately 14% being singletons. Source: PBMCs, taken before TCRalphabeta/CD19-depleted stem cell transplant. The receptors stem from a girl aged 2 to 10 with congenital amegakaryocytic thrombocytopenia, due to receive a stem cell transplant.

The J gene is TRBJ1-1, the V gene TRBV11-2; D gene unclear. The V and J ends lost 0 bases and 0 bases respectively, with 11 bases between them. Germline CDR1 reads SGHAT; CDR2 reads FQNNGV. The length of the CDR3 is 16 residues. The CDR3 DNA reads as TGTGCCAGCAGCTTAGATCTTCTGAACATGAACACTGAAGCTTTCTTT. Its protein is CASSLDLLNMNTEAFF.

The chain carries TRBV12-3 or TRBV12-4 and TRBJ1-1; possible D gene TRBD1, 6 bases. The CDR3 runs to 15 residues. V lost 6 bases, J lost 1 base, and 15 bases lay in between. The CDR3 loop is CASRPGQLANTEAFF. In nucleotides, the CDR3 is TGTGCCAGCAGGCCGGGACAACTGGCGAACACTGAAGCTTTCTTT.

The chain links TRBV9 to TRBJ1-1; D may be TRBD1 (5 bases). The V end lost 1 base, the J end lost 4 bases, and 11 bases lay between the germline ends. The CDR3 runs to 14 residues. From germline, CDR1 is SGDLS and CDR2 YYNGEE. The CDR3 DNA sequence: TGTGCCAGCAGCGTAAGCCTGGGGGGCACTGAAGCTTTCTTT. This encodes CASSVSLGGTEAFF.

This clonotype has a handful of counts. V gene TRBV7-6 combines with J gene TRBJ2-1, with D hard to call. The V end was cut by 1 base, the J end by 3 bases, with 7 bases between. CDR1 and CDR2 from the germline V gene are SGHVS and FNYEAQ. This CDR3 spans 14 amino acids. Here the CDR3 reads CASSLDPDYNEQFF. The CDR3 bases are TGTGCCAGCAGCTTAGATCCAGACTACAATGAGCAGTTCTTC. Variable domain in full (rest from reference TRBV7-6 and TRBJ2-1): GAGVSQSPRYKVTKRGQDVALRCDPISGHVSLYWYRQALGQGPEFLTYFNYEAQQDKSGLPNDRFSAERPEGSISTLTIQRTEQRDSAMYRCASSLDPDYNEQFFGPGTRLTVL.

This clonotype was counted at least ten times. V is TRBV20-1 and J is TRBJ1-5; the D gene is possibly TRBD1 (6 bases). Germline CDR1 and CDR2: DFQATT and SNEGSKA (reference sequence). The V gene lost 3 bases and the J gene lost 9 bases, with 21 bases spanning the gap. This CDR3 has 15 amino acids. This CDR3 reads CSASWQQGGNGPQHF. The CDR3 DNA is TGCAGTGCTAGTTGGCAGCAAGGGGGGAATGGGCCCCAGCATTTT.

The chain has TRBV15 and TRBJ2-1; 7 nucleotides line up with TRBD2. Germline V gene data show CDR1 as LNHNV and CDR2 as YYDKDF (reference sequence). V shed 5 bases, J shed 6 bases, and the junction held 10 bases outside the gene matches. The CDR3 sequence is 15 residues long. The CDR3 here is CATSSSGRGSNEQFF. CDR3 bases: TGTGCCACCAGCTCGAGCGGCCGCGGGAGCAATGAGCAGTTCTTC.

The CDR3 is CASRRGATADRYTF. In DNA, the CDR3 is TGTGCCAGCCGACGGGGGGCTACCGCGGATCGCTACACCTTC. The chain recombines TRBV28 with TRBJ1-2, with D tentatively TRBD1 (6 bases). This CDR3 is 14 amino acids long. Germline loops: CDR1 MDHEN, CDR2 SYDVKM. The V gene lost 8 bases and the J gene lost 9 bases, with 22 bases spanning the gap.

This clonotype was counted between two and nine times. This sequence joins TRBV6-5 and TRBJ2-2; 8 bases line up with TRBD2. CDR3 length equals 18 residues. After removal of 2 bases from V and 7 bases from J, the junction contained 15 bases not matched to a gene. Germline V gene data show CDR1 as MNHEY and CDR2 as SVGAGI. CDR3 loop: CASSYVGGASGLGGELFF. CDR3 bases: TGTGCCAGCAGTTACGTCGGCGGGGCTAGCGGGCTCGGCGGGGAGCTGTTTTTT.

About this clonotype: This could be a read error, since a much larger clone is one nucleotide away. The chain links TRBV29-1 to TRBJ1-1, with D perhaps TRBD1 (6 bases). V lost 3 bases and J lost 4, with 12 bases in between. The CDR3 extends over 13 amino acids. CDR1 SQVTM and CDR2 ANQGSEA come from the germline V gene. This CDR3 is CSVERTVVTEAFF. CDR3 DNA sequence: TGCAGCGTTGAGAGGACAGTTGTCACTGAAGCTTTCTTT.

The V call is TRBV14, the J call TRBJ1-5; unclear D gene. Per germline, CDR1 SGHDN and CDR2 FVKESK. The V end was cut by 0 bases, the J end by 2 bases, with 11 bases between. This CDR3 comprises 16 residues. The CDR3 DNA reads TGTGCCAGCAGCCAAGATGGTGGAACAGGCAATCAGCCCCAGCATTTT. Its protein product is CASSQDGGTGNQPQHF.

The chain is built from TRBV4-2 and TRBJ2-7; the match to TRBD1 covers 8 bases. CDR1 and CDR2 (germline): LGHNA, YNFKEQ. J was trimmed by 4 bases and V by 2 bases; bases with no gene match: 10. This CDR3 has 16 residues. The CDR3 coding sequence is TGTGCCAGCAGCCAATATGCCGGACAGGGAGTTTACGAGCAGTACTTC. This translates into CASSQYAGQGVYEQYF.

This clonotype was recorded a few times. The chain joins TRBV19 to TRBJ2-2; D gene uncertain. The germline V gene encodes CDR1 LNHDA and CDR2 SQIVND (reference sequence). Trimming removed 4 bases at V and 0 bases at J, with 15 bases between. The CDR3 has 17 amino acids. CDR3 region: CASSKGVPVSNTGELFF. CDR3 nucleotides: TGTGCCAGTAGTAAAGGCGTCCCAGTATCGAACACCGGGGAGCTGTTTTTT.

This clonotype appeared once. The rearrangement links TRBV12-3 or TRBV12-4 to TRBJ2-1; 9 bases line up with TRBD1. The V gene end was trimmed by 5 bases and the J gene end by 5 bases; junction bases not matched to a gene: 7. The CDR3 loop spans 15 amino acids. CDR3 loop: CASSLHRGLDNEQFF. The CDR3 bases are TGTGCCAGCAGTCTTCACAGGGGGCTCGACAATGAGCAGTTCTTC.

This clonotype was picked up a small number of times. The genes are TRBV5-8 and TRBJ2-5; TRBD2 aligns across 7 bases. CDR1 is SGHTS, CDR2 YDEGEE, per germline. The J segment lost 4 bases and the V segment lost 3 bases, leaving 6 bases of the junction unmatched. The length of the CDR3 is 14 residues. The CDR3 loop is CASSSGLVRETQYF. CDR3 nucleotide sequence: TGTGCCAGCAGCTCAGGACTAGTGAGAGAGACCCAGTACTTC.

The gene calls are TRBV12-3 or TRBV12-4 and TRBJ1-2; tentatively, D is TRBD1 (5 bases). The V end was cut by 5 bases, the J end by 8 bases, with 18 bases between. The CDR3 is made up of 14 amino acids. In DNA form, the CDR3 reads TGTGCCAGCAGTCCCCAGCTGGGGCCCGGAGGCTACACCTTC. Translation: CASSPQLGPGGYTF.

This clonotype was detected many times. DNA for the CDR3: TGTGCCAGCACTCATTACCGGAATGAGCAGTTCTTC. Amino acid sequence: CASTHYRNEQFF. The V and J genes are TRBV12-3 or TRBV12-4 and TRBJ2-1; D is unclear. The CDR3 has 12 amino acids. Trimming took 7 bases from V and 7 from J, leaving 11 bases between them.

This clonotype was recorded many times. The genes are TRBV5-1 and TRBJ1-1; no reliable D call. V dropped 0 bases and J dropped 0 bases, with 6 bases sitting between them. Per germline, CDR1 SGHRS and CDR2 YFSETQ. The CDR3 has 14 amino acids. For the CDR3, the DNA is TGCGCCAGCAGCTTGGAGGGAATGAACACTGAAGCTTTCTTT. This sequence encodes CASSLEGMNTEAFF.

This clonotype has ten or more counts. Here the CDR3 DNA reads TGTGCCAGCAGTTTTGGACAGGGTTGGACCGGGGAGCTGTTTTTT. Residues: CASSFGQGWTGELFF. The genes are TRBV27 and TRBJ2-2; 8 bases are shared with TRBD1. Germline CDR1 reads MNHEY; CDR2 reads SMNVEV (reference sequence). V shed 3 bases, J shed 5 bases, and the junction held 5 bases outside the gene matches. This CDR3 is built from 15 residues.

There are many counts of this clonotype. J is TRBJ2-5 and V is TRBV5-1; 9 nucleotides align to TRBD2. V trimming: 0 bases; J trimming: 2 bases; junction bases outside the gene matches: 5. Germline V gene lookup returns CDR1 SGHRS and CDR2 YFSETQ. The CDR3 is 16 amino acids. CDR3 coding DNA: TGCGCCAGCAGCTTGGGTAGCGGGAGCATTCAAGAGACCCAGTACTTC. This translates into CASSLGSGSIQETQYF.

CDR3 DNA: TGTGCCAGCAGCAAAGGAGATATGCACACTGAAGCTTTCTTT. Translating gives CASSKGDMHTEAFF. The rearrangement joins TRBV11-2 to TRBJ1-1; D is ambiguous. The CDR3 spans 14 residues. Germline V gene lookup returns CDR1 SGHAT and CDR2 FQNNGV. V was pared by 5 bases and J by 3 bases, with 13 bases between.

This clonotype was seen a handful of times. The chain has TRBV21-1 and TRBJ2-2; TRBD1 reflects the table's D call only, with no check against the DNA. TRBV21-1 is recorded as a pseudogene. The CDR3 has 15 residues. The CDR3 DNA is TGTGCCAGCAGCAATGTTTACGGGGGCACCGGGGAGCTGTTTTTT. As protein: CASSNVYGGTGELFF.